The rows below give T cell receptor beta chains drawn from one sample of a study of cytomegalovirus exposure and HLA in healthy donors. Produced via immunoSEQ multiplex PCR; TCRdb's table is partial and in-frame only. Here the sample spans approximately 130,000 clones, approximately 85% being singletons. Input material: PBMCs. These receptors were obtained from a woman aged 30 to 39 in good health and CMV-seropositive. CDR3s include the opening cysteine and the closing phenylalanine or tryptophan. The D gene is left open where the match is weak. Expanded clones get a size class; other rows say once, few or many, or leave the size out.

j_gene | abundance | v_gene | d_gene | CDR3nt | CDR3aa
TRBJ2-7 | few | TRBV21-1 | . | TGTGCCAGCAGCGTAGAACTAGCGGGAGGCTCCTACGAGCAGTACTTC | CASSVELAGGSYEQYF
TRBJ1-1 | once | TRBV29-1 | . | TGCAGCGTCCGGGACACCTACACTGAAGCTTTCTTT | CSVRDTYTEAFF
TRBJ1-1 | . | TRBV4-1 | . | TGCGCCAGCAGCCAAGGTTTGACAGGCCCCAACACTGAAGCTTTCTTT | CASSQGLTGPNTEAFF
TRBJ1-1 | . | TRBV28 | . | TGTGCCAGCAGTTTGGGCCAGACCAACACTGAAGCTTTCTTT | CASSLGQTNTEAFF
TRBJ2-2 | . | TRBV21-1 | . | TGTGCCAGCGGCTCAGGGGTCGAGGGCACCGGGGAGCTGTTTTTT | CASGSGVEGTGELFF
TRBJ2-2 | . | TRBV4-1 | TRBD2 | TGCGCCAGCAGGGGACTAGCGGGGGGGCTTAACACCGGGGAGCTGTTTTTT | CASRGLAGGLNTGELFF
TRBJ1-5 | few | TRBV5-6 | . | TGTGCCAGCAGCTTGATGGAGGGGAATCAGCCCCAGCATTTT | CASSLMEGNQPQHF
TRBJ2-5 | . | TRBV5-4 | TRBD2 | TGTGCCAGCAGCTTGGCTAGCGGGGGCCAAGAGACCCAGTACTTC | CASSLASGGQETQYF
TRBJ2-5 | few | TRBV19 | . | TGTGCCAGCCAGGGATTCCAAGAGACCCAGTACTTC | CASQGFQETQYF
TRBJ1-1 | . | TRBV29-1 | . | TGCAGCGTTGAATTGCGGGTAAAAAACACTGAAGCTTTCTTT | CSVELRVKNTEAFF
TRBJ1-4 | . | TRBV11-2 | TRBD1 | TGTGCCAGCAGCCTCGGACAGGGGGAGAGTGAAAAACTGTTTTTT | CASSLGQGESEKLFF
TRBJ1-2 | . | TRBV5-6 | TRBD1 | TGTGCCAGCAGCTCAGGACAGGGGAACTATGGCTACACCTTC | CASSSGQGNYGYTF
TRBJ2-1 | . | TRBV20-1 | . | TGCAGTGCTCGGGGTTACAATGAGCAGTTCTTC | CSARGYNEQFF
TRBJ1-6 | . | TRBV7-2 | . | TGTGCCAGCAGCTTTTCTGAGCTATCACCCCTCCACTTT | CASSFSELSPLHF
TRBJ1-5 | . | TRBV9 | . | TGTGCCAGCAGCGTAGGAGGGAGTAACAATCAGCCCCAGCATTTT | CASSVGGSNNQPQHF
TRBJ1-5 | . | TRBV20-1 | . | TGCAGTGAGGGGGAGCAGCCCCAGCATTTT | CSEGEQPQHF
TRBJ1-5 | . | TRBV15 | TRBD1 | TGTGCCACCTCAATGATACCAGGGACAGCAAGACGTAATCAGCCCCAGCATTTT | CATSMIPGTARRNQPQHF
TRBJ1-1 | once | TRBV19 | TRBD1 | TGTGCCAGCCGGACAGGGAACACTGAAGCTTTCTTT | CASRTGNTEAFF
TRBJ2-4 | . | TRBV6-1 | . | TGTGCCAGCAGGGCGTCCTTAGGGGCTGTAAACATTCAGTACTTC | CASRASLGAVNIQYF
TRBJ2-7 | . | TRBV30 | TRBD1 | TGTGCCGGGTTTCCCGGGACAGGGGGCTACGAGCAGTACTTC | CAGFPGTGGYEQYF
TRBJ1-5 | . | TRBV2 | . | TGTGCCAGCAGTGACAGTCATAGCAATCAGCCCCAGCATTTT | CASSDSHSNQPQHF
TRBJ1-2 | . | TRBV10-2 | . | TGCGCCAGCAGTGAGTCTGCGGGGTTCTATGGCTACACCTTC | CASSESAGFYGYTF
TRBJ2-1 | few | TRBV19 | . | TGTGCCAGTAGTAACCTTAACCCAGCGGACGGAGACTCCTACAATGAGCAGTTCTTC | CASSNLNPADGDSYNEQFF
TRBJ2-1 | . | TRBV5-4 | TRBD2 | TGTGCCAGCAGCTTGCTACTCACAGGGACTAGCGGGAATGAGCAGTTCTTC | CASSLLLTGTSGNEQFF
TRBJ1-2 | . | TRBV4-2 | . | TGTGCCAGCAGCCGAGGACCCGGGGTTGGCTATGGCTACACCTTC | CASSRGPGVGYGYTF
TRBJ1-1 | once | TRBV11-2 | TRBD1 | TGTGCCAGCAGCCTTCGACAGGGGAACACTGAAGCTTTCTTT | CASSLRQGNTEAFF
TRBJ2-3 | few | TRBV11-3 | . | TGTGCCAGCAGCTTAGACCGGGACACAGATACGCAGTATTTT | CASSLDRDTDTQYF
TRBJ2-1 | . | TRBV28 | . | TGTGCCAGCAGCTCGCCGACGGGAAGCTCCTACAATGAGCAGTTCTTC | CASSSPTGSSYNEQFF
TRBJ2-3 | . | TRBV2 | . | TGTGCCACCACCGGGGGATTCACAGATACGCAGTATTTT | CATTGGFTDTQYF
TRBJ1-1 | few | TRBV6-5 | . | TGTGCCAGCAGTTACTCGACACCAGAGAACACTGAAGCTTTCTTT | CASSYSTPENTEAFF
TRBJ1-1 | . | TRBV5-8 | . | TGTGCCAGCAGCTATTCCCGGTTTGAAGCTTTCTTT | CASSYSRFEAFF
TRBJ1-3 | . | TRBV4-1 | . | TGCGCCAGCAGCCAAGTTGGGGCGGCAACCTCTGGAAACACCATATATTTT | CASSQVGAATSGNTIYF
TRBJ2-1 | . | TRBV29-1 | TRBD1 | TGCAGCGTCGCCTCCGGGACAGGGGGCTGGAGCTCCTACAATGAGCAGTTCTTC | CSVASGTGGWSSYNEQFF
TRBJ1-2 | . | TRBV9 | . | TGTGCCAGCAGCTCCGGACAGCCCTATGGCTACACCTTC | CASSSGQPYGYTF
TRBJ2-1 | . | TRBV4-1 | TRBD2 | TGCGCCAGCAGCCGGGGACTAGCGGGGGGGCTCAATGAGCAGTTCTTC | CASSRGLAGGLNEQFF
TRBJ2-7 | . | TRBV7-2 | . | TGTGCCAGCAGCTCACGAGGAACATTAAGCTACGAGCAGTACTTC | CASSSRGTLSYEQYF
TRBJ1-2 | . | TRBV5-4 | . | TGTGCCAGCAGCCCCCCTCCGACAGCTAACTATGGCTACACCTTC | CASSPPPTANYGYTF
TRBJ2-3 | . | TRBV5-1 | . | TGCGCCAGCAGCTGGCTGGGGCGGGATACGCAGTATTTT | CASSWLGRDTQYF
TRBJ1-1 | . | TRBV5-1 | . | TGCGCCAGCAGCCTCAACACTGAAGCTTTCTTT | CASSLNTEAFF
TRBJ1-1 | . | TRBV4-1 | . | TGCGCCAGCCTCCTTACATACAGGGAAAACACTGAAGCTTTCTTT | CASLLTYRENTEAFF
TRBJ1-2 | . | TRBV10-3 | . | TGTGCCATCAGAAAGGGGGGGAACTATGGCTACACCTTC | CAIRKGGNYGYTF
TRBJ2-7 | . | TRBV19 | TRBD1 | TGTGCCAGTAGTCCTCAGACAGGGCGTGGTCAGTACTTC | CASSPQTGRGQYF
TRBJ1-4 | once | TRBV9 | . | TGTGCCAGCAGCGGGACAACTCTTAATGAAAAACTGTTTTTT | CASSGTTLNEKLFF
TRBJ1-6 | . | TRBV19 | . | TGTGCCAGTAGTCGTCCCGGGACAACGAGCTCCTATAATTCACCCCTCCACTTT | CASSRPGTTSSYNSPLHF
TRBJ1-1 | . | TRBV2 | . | TGTGCCAGCAGTGAATGGGGGAGGTTGAACACTGAAGCTTTCTTT | CASSEWGRLNTEAFF
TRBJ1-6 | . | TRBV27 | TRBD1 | TGTGCCAGCAGCCCCGACAGGGTTAATTCACCCCTCCACTTT | CASSPDRVNSPLHF
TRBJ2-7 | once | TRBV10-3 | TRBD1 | TGTGCCATCAGGGGACAGGCGCCCTCCTACGAGCAGTACTTC | CAIRGQAPSYEQYF
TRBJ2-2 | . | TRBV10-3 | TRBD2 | TGTGCCATCGGACTCGGGCTCGGGGGGGATATCGGGGAGCTGTTTTTT | CAIGLGLGGDIGELFF
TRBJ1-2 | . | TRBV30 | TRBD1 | TGTGCCTGGGGACAGGCTGCTTTTAGCTATGGCTACACCTTC | CAWGQAAFSYGYTF
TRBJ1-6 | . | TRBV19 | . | TGTGCCAGTACGGGACTCGGTAATTCACCCCTCCACTTT | CASTGLGNSPLHF